A single sample is the source of the 32 T cell receptor beta chains below, sequenced in a study of cytomegalovirus exposure and HLA in healthy donors. Profiled with immunoSEQ multiplex PCR; TCRdb holds only in-frame clones, not every one. Of 130,000 to 150,000 clones in the sample, about 87% were seen once. The sequenced sample consisted of PBMCs. These receptors were obtained from a woman aged 25 to 39 in good health and CMV-seropositive.

There are a few counts of this clone. The gene calls are TRBV5-1 and TRBJ2-1, with 10 bases aligning to TRBD2. The germline V gene encodes CDR1 SGHRS and CDR2 YFSETQ. This CDR3 contains 15 residues. With V trimmed by 4 bases and J by 6 bases, 7 bases remained unmatched. This chain's CDR3 is CASSVSGRTVNEQFF. In DNA, the CDR3 is TGCGCCAGCAGCGTTAGCGGGAGGACGGTCAATGAGCAGTTCTTC. Full variable domain (outside the CDR3, taken from reference TRBV5-1 and TRBJ2-1): KAGVTQTPRYLIKTRGQQVTLSCSPISGHRSVSWYQQTPGQGLQFLFEYFSETQRNKGNFPGRFSGRQFSNSRSEMNVSTLELGDSALYLCASSVSGRTVNEQFFGPGTRLTVL.

The V call is TRBV23-1, the J call TRBJ2-7; D may be TRBD2 (6 bases). TRBV23-1 is flagged as an ORF with uncertain function. Trimming removed 2 bases from V and 7 bases from J, with 21 bases in between. CDR3 length: 16 residues. The CDR3 DNA reads as TGCGCCAGCAGTCAAAACAAGGGAATCGCCGCGGGGGAGCAGTACTTC. It codes for CASSQNKGIAAGEQYF.

This sequence joins TRBV6-6 and TRBJ2-2; a possible D gene is TRBD1 (6 bases). Germline V CDR1 and CDR2: MNHNY, SVGAGI (reference sequence). The CDR3 is 14 amino acids. Trimming shortened V by 6 bases and J by 4 bases, and 12 bases separated the two germline ends. In DNA, the CDR3 is TGTGCCAGCAGGAATGGACAGACCACCGGGGAGCTGTTTTTT. It specifies CASRNGQTTGELFF.

This clone was recorded a few times. The CDR3 region is CASSTAIRFTSGGVSYEQYF. The CDR3 DNA reads TGTGCCAGCAGTACTGCCATAAGATTTACTAGCGGGGGGGTCTCCTACGAGCAGTACTTC. The gene calls are TRBV28 and TRBJ2-7; 13 nucleotides agree with TRBD2. The CDR3 totals 20 residues. Germline trimming cut 5 bases from V and 0 bases from J; bases unmatched to any gene: 16. Germline V gene lookup returns CDR1 MDHEN and CDR2 SYDVKM.

J is TRBJ2-5 and V is TRBV7-9; D unresolved. This CDR3 comprises 12 residues. Germline V gene data show CDR1 as SEHNR and CDR2 as FQNEAQ (reference sequence). The V end lost 5 bases, the J end lost 5 bases, and 9 bases lay between the germline ends. The CDR3 DNA is TGTGCCAGCAGCCTATCCTGGGAGACCCAGTACTTC. Translated: CASSLSWETQYF.

This clone was seen just once. The chain combines TRBV7-9 with TRBJ2-5, with TRBD2 matching 9 bases. Germline V lookup: CDR1 SEHNR, CDR2 FQNEAQ (reference sequence). V lost 4 bases and J lost 3; bases outside the gene matches: 3. This CDR3 is built from 14 residues. The CDR3 reads CASSSPSGEETQYF. CDR3 nucleotide sequence: TGTGCCAGCAGCTCCCCTAGCGGGGAAGAGACCCAGTACTTC.

V usage is TRBV9 and J usage is TRBJ2-3; D is perhaps TRBD2 (6 bases). The germline V gene has CDR1 SGDLS and CDR2 YYNGEE. V was trimmed by 7 bases and J by 1 base, leaving 16 bases between them. CDR3 size: 15 residues. The CDR3 nucleotides read TGTGCCAGCTCCTCGGGCGGGATACGCACAGATACGCAGTATTTT. Translated, it gives CASSSGGIRTDTQYF.

The J gene is TRBJ2-3, the V gene TRBV10-3; 7 nucleotides agree with TRBD2. Germline V lookup: CDR1 ENHRY, CDR2 SYGVKD. Trimming removed 4 bases from V and 4 bases from J; junction bases left unmatched: 5. The CDR3 totals 14 residues. CDR3: CAISVGGGSDTQYF. CDR3 DNA sequence: TGTGCCATCAGTGTTGGGGGAGGGTCAGATACGCAGTATTTT.

This sequence joins TRBV5-1 and TRBJ2-5, with TRBD1 as a possible D gene (5 bases). Germline V lookup: CDR1 SGHRS, CDR2 YFSETQ. Trimming left V 4 bases short and J 5 bases short, with 15 bases between. This CDR3 comprises 14 residues. This chain's CDR3 is CASSKTRAQETQYF. CDR3 coding DNA: TGCGCCAGCAGCAAAACCAGGGCCCAGGAGACCCAGTACTTC.

The chain is built from TRBV6-5 and TRBJ2-1, with D maybe TRBD2 (6 bases). Trimming removed 10 bases at V and 4 bases at J, with 17 bases between. This CDR3 is built from 14 residues. CDR1 is MNHEY and CDR2 is SVGAGI in the germline V gene. The CDR3 region is CATGMSGVYNEQFF. DNA of the CDR3: TGTGCCACCGGGATGTCGGGGGTTTACAATGAGCAGTTCTTC.

V and J are TRBV9 and TRBJ2-1, with TRBD1 matching 8 bases. V dropped 3 bases and J dropped 5; count of bases not matched to a gene: 4. Germline CDR1 is SGDLS and CDR2 is YYNGEE. The CDR3 is 14 residues long. DNA of the CDR3: TGTGCCAGCAGCGCCGGACAGGGCCACAATGAGCAGTTCTTC. Translation: CASSAGQGHNEQFF.

The chain carries TRBV28 and TRBJ2-3; D may be TRBD2 (6 bases). The V gene's germline CDR1 is MDHEN and CDR2 SYDVKM. This CDR3 has 13 residues. The ends were cut back, 6 bases at V and 2 bases at J, with 9 bases in the middle. CDR3 region: CASSRGNTDTQYF. CDR3 DNA: TGTGCCAGCAGCCGCGGGAACACAGATACGCAGTATTTT.

This clone showed up just a few times. J is TRBJ2-2 and V is TRBV28; 7 bases line up with TRBD1. CDR1 is MDHEN and CDR2 is SYDVKM in the germline V gene. The J segment lost 6 bases and the V segment lost 10 bases, leaving 5 bases of the junction unmatched. The CDR3 sequence is 12 residues long. CDR3 DNA: TGTGCCATACAGGGGTGGCCCGGGGAGCTGTTTTTT. It codes for CAIQGWPGELFF.

The chain's CDR3 is CASSSIRGPDTEAFF. The DNA for the CDR3 is TGCGCCAGCAGCTCGATCAGGGGGCCGGACACTGAAGCTTTCTTT. V is TRBV5-1 and J is TRBJ1-1, with 8 bases identical to TRBD1. After removal of 3 bases from V and 3 bases from J, the junction contained 7 bases not matched to a gene. The CDR3 has 15 residues. Germline V lookup: CDR1 SGHRS, CDR2 YFSETQ. Complete variable domain (other parts from reference TRBV5-1 and TRBJ1-1): KAGVTQTPRYLIKTRGQQVTLSCSPISGHRSVSWYQQTPGQGLQFLFEYFSETQRNKGNFPGRFSGRQFSNSRSEMNVSTLELGDSALYLCASSSIRGPDTEAFFGQGTRLTVV.

This clone was counted between two and nine times. The V call is TRBV19, the J call TRBJ2-6; D remains unclear. V lost 2 bases, J lost 1 base, and 6 bases lay in between. This CDR3 is 15 amino acids long. Germline lookup yields CDR1 LNHDA and CDR2 SQIVND (reference sequence). The CDR3 bases are TGTGCCAGTAGTATATCTTTATCTGGGGCCAACGTCCTGACTTTC. Protein: CASSISLSGANVLTF. Full variable domain (remainder filled in from reference TRBV19 and TRBJ2-6): DGGITQSPKYLFRKEGQNVTLSCEQNLNHDAMYWYRQDPGQGLRLIYYSQIVNDFQKGDIAEGYSVSREKKESFPLTVTSAQKNPTAFYLCASSISLSGANVLTFGAGSRLTVL.

The gene calls are TRBV27 and TRBJ1-4; D gene unclear. The germline CDR1 and CDR2 sequences are MNHEY and SMNVEV (reference sequence). The CDR3 loop spans 15 amino acids. Trimming took 6 bases from V and 0 from J, leaving 11 bases between them. The CDR3 sequence is CASSAGRATNEKLFF. CDR3 in DNA: TGTGCCAGCAGCGCTGGTCGGGCAACTAATGAAAAACTGTTTTTT.

The chain couples TRBV5-5 to TRBJ2-3; D gene uncertain. Germline-derived CDR1 and CDR2 are SGHKS and YYEKEE (reference sequence). The CDR3 length is 13 residues. V was clipped by 3 bases and J by 6 bases, with 11 bases between them. The CDR3 protein is CASSSYDRDTQYF. The DNA for the CDR3 is TGTGCCAGCAGCTCTTACGATCGGGATACGCAGTATTTT.

This sequence joins TRBV6-6 and TRBJ1-5; D is possibly TRBD1 (5 bases). The CDR3 totals 14 residues. Germline loops: CDR1 MNHNY, CDR2 SVGAGI (reference sequence). Trimming took 2 bases from V and 7 from J, leaving 12 bases between them. CDR3 sequence: CASSYVSGSQPQHF. CDR3 sequence (DNA): TGTGCCAGCAGTTACGTTTCAGGGTCACAGCCCCAGCATTTT.

The rearrangement uses TRBV21-1 and TRBJ2-7; TRBD2 was called by the table and not checked on the DNA. TRBV21-1 is listed as a pseudogene. This CDR3 spans 18 amino acids. CDR3 sequence: CASSKPGTSGRGAYEQYF. CDR3 nucleotides: TGTGCCAGCAGCAAACCAGGGACTAGCGGGAGAGGGGCCTACGAGCAGTACTTC.

There are a few counts of this clone. The V gene is TRBV6-5, the J gene TRBJ2-5, with D perhaps TRBD1 (7 bases). This CDR3 spans 14 amino acids. V lost 6 bases, J lost 2 bases, and 13 bases lay in between. From germline, CDR1 is MNHEY and CDR2 SVGAGI. The DNA for the CDR3 is TGTGCCAGCAGGGCACAGGGGAGGCAAGAGACCCAGTACTTC. This sequence encodes CASRAQGRQETQYF.

V usage is TRBV29-1 and J usage is TRBJ2-1, with TRBD2 as a possible D gene (6 bases). Trimming took off 3 bases at V and 7 bases at J, with 31 bases between the two ends. The CDR3 has 19 residues. The germline V gene encodes CDR1 SQVTM and CDR2 ANQGSEA. CDR3 residues: CSVDSRQIGRDSGLNEQFF. CDR3 nucleotide sequence: TGCAGCGTTGATTCGCGGCAGATAGGGCGGGACTCAGGTTTAAATGAGCAGTTCTTC.

The J gene is TRBJ2-7, the V gene TRBV4-2; D is unresolved. CDR1 LGHNA and CDR2 YNFKEQ come from the germline V gene. The CDR3 has 15 amino acids. V lost 2 bases and J lost 3, with 14 bases in between. The CDR3 region has the DNA TGTGCCAGCAGCCAAACACAGAACTCTCACTACGAGCAGTACTTC. As protein: CASSQTQNSHYEQYF.

The CDR3 DNA follows: TGCAGCGTTGAAGAACGAGGGGGGGGCACAGATACGCAGTATTTT. Translating gives CSVEERGGGTDTQYF. The gene calls are TRBV29-1 and TRBJ2-3, with D possibly being TRBD2 (7 bases). The CDR3 sequence is 15 residues long. CDR1 is SQVTM, CDR2 ANQGSEA, per germline. The V end lost 0 bases, the J end lost 1 base, and 11 bases lay between the germline ends.

This chain joins TRBV5-1 and TRBJ2-7, with D uncertain. Germline V CDR1 and CDR2: SGHRS, YFSETQ. With 4 bases removed from V and 5 bases from J, the gap between germline ends came to 7 bases. The CDR3 is 11 amino acids. The CDR3 DNA is TGCGCCAGCAGCCCTGGGCACGAGCAGTACTTC. Its protein is CASSPGHEQYF. Variable domain in full (rest from reference TRBV5-1 and TRBJ2-7): KAGVTQTPRYLIKTRGQQVTLSCSPISGHRSVSWYQQTPGQGLQFLFEYFSETQRNKGNFPGRFSGRQFSNSRSEMNVSTLELGDSALYLCASSPGHEQYFGPGTRLTVT.

This chain connects TRBV5-4 to TRBJ1-2, with TRBD1 as a possible D gene (5 bases). Germline-derived CDR1 and CDR2 are SGHNT and YYREEE (reference sequence). The CDR3 is 15 amino acids. V shed 4 bases and J shed 7 bases, with 20 bases lying between them. In DNA form, the CDR3 reads TGTGCCAGCAGCCCCCCTTCGGGCAGGGTCGGTGGCTACACCTTC. Its translation: CASSPPSGRVGGYTF. Full variable domain (missing parts from reference TRBV5-4 and TRBJ1-2): ETGVTQSPTHLIKTRGQQVTLRCSSQSGHNTVSWYQQALGQGPQFIFQYYREEENGRGNFPPRFSGLQFPNYSSELNVNALELDDSALYLCASSPPSGRVGGYTFGSGTRLTVV.

There are a few counts of this clone. The chain uses TRBV13 and TRBJ1-3; TRBD1 matches at 12 bases. This CDR3 has 17 amino acids. The V segment lost 4 bases and the J segment 2 bases; nucleotides outside the gene matches: 6. Germline values: CDR1 PRHDT, CDR2 FYEKMQ (reference sequence). The chain's CDR3 is CASSSMGDRGPGNTIYF. CDR3 DNA: TGTGCCAGCAGCTCGATGGGGGACAGGGGGCCTGGAAACACCATATATTTT.

The rearrangement joins TRBV2 to TRBJ2-1, with D maybe TRBD1 (5 bases). CDR3 length: 15 amino acids. Germline V gene data show CDR1 as SNHLY and CDR2 as FYNNEI. The V gene lost 6 bases and the J gene lost 0 bases, with 12 bases spanning the gap. Here the CDR3 DNA reads TGTGCCAGCAGCGCCGACAGCCCCTCCTACAATGAGCAGTTCTTC. Protein sequence: CASSADSPSYNEQFF. Full variable domain (outside the CDR3, taken from reference TRBV2 and TRBJ2-1): EPEVTQTPSHQVTQMGQEVILRCVPISNHLYFYWYRQILGQKVEFLVSFYNNEISEKSEIFDDQFSVERPDGSNFTLKIRSTKLEDSAMYFCASSADSPSYNEQFFGPGTRLTVL.

The genes are TRBV18 and TRBJ1-2; D ambiguous. Germline-derived CDR1 and CDR2 are KGHSH and LQKENI. The ends were cut back, 3 bases at V and 7 bases at J, with 12 bases in the middle. This CDR3 comprises 13 residues. CDR3 loop: CASSPTATGGYTF. CDR3 DNA sequence: TGTGCCAGCTCACCTACGGCCACGGGTGGCTACACCTTC. Variable domain in full (rest from reference TRBV18 and TRBJ1-2): NAGVMQNPRHLVRRRGQEARLRCSPMKGHSHVYWYRQLPEEGLKFMVYLQKENIIDESGMPKERFSAEFPKEGPSILRIQQVVRGDSAAYFCASSPTATGGYTFGSGTRLTVV.

The chain carries TRBV11-2 and TRBJ2-5; 11 bases match TRBD2. The CDR3 runs to 18 residues. Germline assignment: CDR1 SGHAT and CDR2 FQNNGV. Trimming cost V 1 base and J 0 bases; bases outside gene matches: 7. CDR3 sequence (DNA): TGTGCCAGCAGCTTAGGTGTGGGGACTAGCGGTCACCAAGAGACCCAGTACTTC. It translates to CASSLGVGTSGHQETQYF.

The chain couples TRBV7-9 to TRBJ1-2, with D tentatively TRBD1 (5 bases). This CDR3 has 14 amino acids. V dropped 5 bases and J dropped 4 bases, with 14 bases sitting between them. Germline V gene data show CDR1 as SEHNR and CDR2 as FQNEAQ (reference sequence). This CDR3 reads CASSPGGSSYGYTF. The CDR3 DNA follows: TGTGCCAGCAGCCCGGGGGGGAGCAGCTATGGCTACACCTTC.

V and J are TRBV2 and TRBJ1-4; no clear D gene. The CDR3 runs to 19 residues. Germline V CDR1 and CDR2: SNHLY, FYNNEI. V was trimmed by 2 bases and J by 0 bases, leaving 19 bases between them. CDR3 loop: CASSESLRLRDATNEKLFF. CDR3 bases: TGTGCCAGCAGTGAATCCCTCCGGTTGAGGGATGCAACTAATGAAAAACTGTTTTTT.

The chain couples TRBV9 to TRBJ2-5; D perhaps matches TRBD2 (5 bases). The CDR3 length is 14 residues. CDR1 and CDR2 (germline): SGDLS, YYNGEE. The V and J ends lost 4 bases and 9 bases respectively, with 19 bases between them. CDR3 region: CASSSTSGGSPQYF. In nucleotides, the CDR3 is TGTGCCAGCAGCTCAACGAGCGGAGGTTCCCCCCAGTACTTC.